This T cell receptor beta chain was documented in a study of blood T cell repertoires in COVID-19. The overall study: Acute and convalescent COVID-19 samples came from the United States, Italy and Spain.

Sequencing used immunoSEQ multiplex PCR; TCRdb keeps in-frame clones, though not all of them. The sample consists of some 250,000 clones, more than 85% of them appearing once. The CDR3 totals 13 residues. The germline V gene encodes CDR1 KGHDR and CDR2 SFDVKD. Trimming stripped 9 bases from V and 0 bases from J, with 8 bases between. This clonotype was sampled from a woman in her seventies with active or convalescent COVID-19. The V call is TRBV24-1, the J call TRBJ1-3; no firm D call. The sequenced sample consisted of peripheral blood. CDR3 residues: CATQAGSGNTIYF. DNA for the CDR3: TGTGCCACCCAAGCAGGCTCTGGAAACACCATATATTTT.